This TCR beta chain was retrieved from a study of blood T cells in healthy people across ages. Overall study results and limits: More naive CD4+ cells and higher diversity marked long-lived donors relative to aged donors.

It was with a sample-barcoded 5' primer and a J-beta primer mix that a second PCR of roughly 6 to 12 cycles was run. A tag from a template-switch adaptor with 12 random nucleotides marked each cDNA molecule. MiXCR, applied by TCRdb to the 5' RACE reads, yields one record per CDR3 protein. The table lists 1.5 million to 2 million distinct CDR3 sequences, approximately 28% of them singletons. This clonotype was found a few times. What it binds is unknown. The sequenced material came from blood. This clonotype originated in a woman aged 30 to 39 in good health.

The CDR3 sequence: CASSLKQVWWDEQFF. In DNA form, the CDR3 reads TGTGCCAGCAGTTTAAAGCAGGTGTGGTGGGATGAGCAGTTCTTC. The V gene is TRBV27, the J gene TRBJ2-1; D gene ambiguous. The CDR3 has 15 residues. Looked up from germline, CDR1 is MNHEY and CDR2 is SMNVEV (reference sequence). The V and J ends lost 2 bases and 8 bases respectively, with 16 bases between them.